This record concerns one TCR beta chain sequence. Its antigen is not identified. TCRdb re-derived calls from the RT-PCR reads in MiXCR, one entry per CDR3 protein. The sample has more than 700,000 distinct CDR3 sequences, approximately 21% seen once; the top ten hold approximately 10%. This sample is part of a study of response to subunit inactivated influenza vaccine. Findings and caveats of the study: Every seasonal influenza vaccination brings in few new T cells, the authors suggested.

With V trimmed by 1 base and J by 2 bases, 1 base remained unmatched. In germline, CDR1 is LGHNT, CDR2 FRNRAP. The CDR3 sequence is 15 residues long. The receptor comes from a man aged 50 to 60 who received an inactivated influenza vaccine. This chain uses TRBV12-5 with TRBJ2-2; 7 bases match TRBD1. Sample: PBMCs from blood, taken about 5 days after vaccination. The CDR3 nucleotides are TGTGCTAGTGGTTTGGGGGACAGTAACACCGGGGAGCTGTTTTTT. Protein product: CASGLGDSNTGELFF. Variable domain in full (rest from reference TRBV12-5 and TRBJ2-2): DARVTQTPRHKVTEMGQEVTMRCQPILGHNTVFWYRQTMMQGLELLAYFRNRAPLDDSGMPKDRFSAEMPDATLATLKIQPSEPRDSAVYFCASGLGDSNTGELFFGEGSRLTVL.